These 5 T cell receptor beta chains originate from one sample sequenced in a study of molecular identifiers for immune sequencing clone quantification. TCRdb re-derived calls from the PCR reads in MiXCR, one entry per CDR3 protein. There are 40,000 to 45,000 distinct CDR3 sequences in the sample; roughly 19% occur only once, and less than 1.2% lies in the top ten. The sample consisted of naive CD8+ T cells from blood, with Jurkat cell RNA spiked in. Documented subset: FACS-sorted CD8+CD4-CCR7+CD45RA+ naive T cells. All receptors come from a human donor in good health. Some libraries in this study had Jurkat cell RNA spiked in.

This clonotype was seen at least ten times. This sequence joins TRBV27 and TRBJ1-1, with 8 nucleotides matching TRBD1. The length of the CDR3 is 16 residues. V lost 0 bases, J lost 0 bases, and 3 bases stayed unmatched. Looked up from germline, CDR1 is MNHEY and CDR2 is SMNVEV (reference sequence). This CDR3 reads CASSLSGTGLNTEAFF. The CDR3 DNA is TGTGCCAGCAGTTTATCAGGGACAGGTTTGAACACTGAAGCTTTCTTT.

On this clonotype itself: This may be a read error, as it is one base from a much larger clone. V and J are TRBV25-1 and TRBJ1-1; no definite D call. Per the germline V gene, CDR1 is MGHDK and CDR2 is SYGVNS. The CDR3 covers 14 residues. CDR3 amino acids: CVSSLDSLGAEAFF. The CDR3 DNA reads as TGTGTCAGCAGTCTCGACTCCCTTGGCGCTGAAGCTTTCTTT.

At least ten counts were recorded for this clonotype. The V gene is TRBV20-1, the J gene TRBJ2-5; 7 bases are shared with TRBD2. CDR1 is DFQATT, CDR2 SNEGSKA, per germline (reference sequence). V lost 0 bases to trimming and J lost 5 bases; unmatched junction nucleotides: 9. The CDR3 contains 15 residues. CDR3: CSARDWTRGGETQYF. CDR3 DNA: TGCAGTGCTAGAGATTGGACAAGGGGAGGGGAGACCCAGTACTTC.

Turning to this clonotype: This clone may be a read error of a much larger clone one base away. The chain combines TRBV5-6 with TRBJ2-7; TRBD1 is a possible D gene (6 bases). Trimming took 3 bases from V and 5 from J, leaving 15 bases between them. The germline V gene has CDR1 SGHDT and CDR2 YYEEEE. CDR3 length: 14 amino acids. The CDR3, as DNA: TGTGCCAGCAGCTCGTCCCAGGGGAGCAACGAGCAGTACTTC. Translation: CASSSSQGSNEQYF. Full variable domain (missing parts from reference TRBV5-6 and TRBJ2-7): DAGVTQSPTHLIKTRGQQVTLRCSPKSGHDTVSWYQQALGQGPQFIFQYYEEEERQRGNFPDRFSGHQFPNYSSELNVNALLLGDSALYLCASSSSQGSNEQYFGPGTRLTVT.

This clonotype was counted a few times. A much larger clone sits a single nucleotide away, making a read error possible. This rearrangement joins TRBV28 to TRBJ2-3; TRBD2 aligns across 8 bases. Per germline, CDR1 MDHEN and CDR2 SYDVKM. The CDR3 totals 16 residues. DNA for the CDR3: TGTGCCAGCGGTTTGTACGCGGGAGGTAGCACAGATACGCAGTATTTT. Amino acid sequence: CASGLYAGGSTDTQYF.